The sequence of this T cell receptor (beta chain) was determined in a study of cytomegalovirus exposure and HLA in healthy donors. Germline CDR1 is MDHEN and CDR2 is SYDVKM. The CDR3 runs 14 residues. V lost 6 bases, J lost 3 bases, and 12 bases lay in between. A multiplex PCR was run with 60 Vbeta primers and 13 Jbeta primers. Some clones are missing from TCRdb's copy, which holds only in-frame ones; the method was immunoSEQ multiplex PCR. Of under 130,000 clones in the sample, roughly 13% were seen once. The study, taken as a whole, reports: Most observed TCR sequences were rare, whereas some public TCRs were detected in many donors. Researchers reported in a later analysis that common viral pathogens appeared linked to several top clusters.

For this clone: What it binds is unknown.

This rearrangement joins TRBV28 to TRBJ2-1; no reliable D call. This sequence originates from a man aged 40-55 years in good health and CMV-seropositive. Input material: PBMCs. Here the CDR3 reads CASSPHIDYNEQFF. In DNA form, the CDR3 reads TGTGCCAGCAGCCCCCACATTGACTACAATGAGCAGTTCTTC. The full variable domain, with the rest looked up from reference TRBV28 and TRBJ2-1, is DVKVTQSSRYLVKRTGEKVFLECVQDMDHENMFWYRQDPGLGLRLIYFSYDVKMKEKGDIPEGYSVSREKKERFSLILESASTNQTSMYLCASSPHIDYNEQFFGPGTRLTVL.